The 28 T cell receptor beta chains below come from one sample, sequenced in a study of T cell repertoires in cytomegalovirus infection. Which antigens these TCRs recognize remains unknown. TCRdb reprocessed the reads with MiXCR, giving one entry per CDR3 protein. The table lists fewer than 900,000 distinct CDR3 sequences, 25% to 30% of them singletons. The starting material was cultured CD8+ T cells from PBMCs, obtained from culture after CMV antigen stimulation. Every receptor here comes from a human donor in good health (CMV status not recorded). Some clones in this sample may be carry-over from other donors' samples.

The rearrangement joins TRBV7-2 to TRBJ1-2, with 8 bases lining up with TRBD1. This CDR3 comprises 14 residues. Germline CDR1 is SGHTA and CDR2 is FQGNSA. J gave up 5 bases and V 4 bases, and 6 bases lay outside the gene matches. The CDR3 DNA follows: TGTGCCAGCAGCTCCGGACAGGGCGAATATGGCTACACCTTC. Translation gives CASSSGQGEYGYTF.

The genes are TRBV19 and TRBJ2-7; maybe TRBD1 (5 bases). Germline values: CDR1 LNHDA, CDR2 SQIVND (reference sequence). V was clipped by 8 bases and J by 2 bases, with 13 bases between them. This CDR3 has 13 residues. Here the CDR3 reads CASSQGAAYEQYV. The CDR3 DNA reads TGTGCCAGTTCCCAAGGGGCCGCCTACGAGCAGTACGTC.

This clonotype came up a few times. The chain carries TRBV19 and TRBJ1-5; tentative D call: TRBD1 (6 bases). Trimming took 4 bases from V and 7 from J, leaving 14 bases between them. The CDR3 runs to 14 residues. Germline V lookup: CDR1 LNHDA, CDR2 SQIVND (reference sequence). CDR3 DNA: TGTGCCAGTAGTAGTCGAGGGGGTAGACAGCCCCAGCATTTT. It encodes CASSSRGGRQPQHF.

The chain carries TRBV6-5 and TRBJ2-3; D is ambiguous. The CDR3 runs to 13 residues. The germline CDR1 and CDR2 sequences are MNHEY and SVGAGI. The V gene lost 4 bases and the J gene lost 4 bases, with 9 bases spanning the gap. As DNA, the CDR3 is TGTGCCAGCAGTTGGGCCCCAGCAGATACGCAGTATTTT. Translated, it gives CASSWAPADTQYF.

The V call is TRBV19, the J call TRBJ1-4, with 8 bases that match TRBD1. Germline CDR1 LNHDA, CDR2 SQIVND (reference sequence). The CDR3 runs 16 residues. V lost 5 bases to trimming and J lost 3 bases; unmatched junction nucleotides: 8. CDR3 amino acids: CASSALRQGPNEKLFF. CDR3 DNA sequence: TGTGCCAGTAGTGCCCTTCGACAGGGGCCTAATGAAAAACTGTTTTTT. Full variable domain (remainder filled in from reference TRBV19 and TRBJ1-4): DGGITQSPKYLFRKEGQNVTLSCEQNLNHDAMYWYRQDPGQGLRLIYYSQIVNDFQKGDIAEGYSVSREKKESFPLTVTSAQKNPTAFYLCASSALRQGPNEKLFFGSGTQLSVL.

This clonotype appeared a few times. This chain links TRBV6-1 with TRBJ2-7; 9 bases agree with TRBD2. The CDR3 has 17 amino acids. J gave up 0 bases and V 4 bases, and 10 bases lay outside the gene matches. Germline CDR1 is MNHNS and CDR2 is SASEGT. This chain's CDR3 is CASSAGSGGWSSYEQYV. As DNA, the CDR3 is TGTGCCAGCAGTGCGGGTAGCGGGGGTTGGAGCTCCTACGAGCAGTACGTC.

The rearrangement joins TRBV18 to TRBJ1-6; 9 bases line up with TRBD1. This CDR3 contains 17 residues. Trimming at V came to 3 bases and at J to 8 bases, leaving 11 bases not matched to a gene. Germline V gene lookup returns CDR1 KGHSH and CDR2 LQKENI. The CDR3 coding sequence is TGTGCCAGCTCACCCAAGGTCAAGGGACAGGGTGATTCACCCCTCCACTTT. Translated, it gives CASSPKVKGQGDSPLHF.

Many counts were recorded for this clonotype. One junction end does not reproduce the germline sequence, and a read error may be involved. The J gene is TRBJ2-7, the V gene TRBV28; 9 bases agree with TRBD2. The CDR3 contains 14 residues. From germline, CDR1 is MDHEN and CDR2 SYDVKM. The CDR3 coding sequence is TGTGCCAGCAGTCCCAGTAAGGTAGCGGGGGACCTATGGTTC. Protein: CASSPSKVAGDLWF.

This clonotype was seen repeatedly, ten times or more. This chain connects TRBV7-2 to TRBJ2-5, with 11 bases identical to TRBD2. The CDR3 is 20 residues long. The germline V gene has CDR1 SGHTA and CDR2 FQGNSA. V shed 4 bases and J 5 bases; nucleotides not matched to a gene: 21. Here the CDR3 DNA reads TGTGCCAGCAGCTCCCCCGGGGTAGCGGGGGGGCCCGCTACCTGGGAGACCCAGTACTTC. Its translation is CASSSPGVAGGPATWETQYF.

This clonotype was detected many times. The rearrangement joins TRBV7-8 to TRBJ2-1; D is perhaps TRBD2 (5 bases). V lost 10 bases, J lost 7 bases, and 14 bases lay in between. The CDR3 extends over 12 amino acids. Germline CDR1 and CDR2: SGHVS and FQNEAQ. CDR3 in DNA: TGTGCCACCGGAGGAAATGAGAATGAGCAGTTCTTC. It yields the protein CATGGNENEQFF.

V is TRBV7-9 and J is TRBJ1-2; D is ambiguous. The CDR3 loop spans 15 amino acids. Trimming cost V 1 base and J 1 base, with 10 bases left between them. Germline V gives CDR1 SEHNR, CDR2 FQNEAQ (reference sequence). The CDR3: CASSLERGYNYGYTF. The CDR3, as DNA: TGTGCCAGCAGCTTAGAACGCGGGTATAACTATGGCTACACCTTC.

For this clonotype: A junction boundary mismatches the germline segment, possibly from a read error. CDR3 nucleotides: TGTGCCTGCAGCTTGGCCAAACGGCCTGTCGATGGCTACACCTTC. This encodes CACSLAKRPVDGYTF. V gene TRBV5-5 combines with J gene TRBJ1-2; D unclear. This CDR3 is built from 15 residues. The germline V gene encodes CDR1 SGHKS and CDR2 YYEKEE (reference sequence).

The J gene is TRBJ1-2, the V gene TRBV20-1, with D unresolved. Germline lookup yields CDR1 DFQATT and CDR2 SNEGSKA (reference sequence). Trimming cost V 0 bases and J 1 base, with 6 bases left between them. The CDR3 contains 13 residues. In DNA form, the CDR3 reads TGCAGTGCTAGAGATGTCGGTAACTATGGCTACACCTTC. Residues: CSARDVGNYGYTF.

This rearrangement joins TRBV27 to TRBJ1-1, with a weak D call TRBD1 (5 bases). There are 11 residues in the CDR3. Trimming pared 3 bases from V and 11 bases from J, leaving 10 bases between. The V gene's germline CDR1 is MNHEY and CDR2 SMNVEV (reference sequence). Written as DNA, the CDR3 is TGTGCCAGCAGTTTGGGGGGGGACGCTTTCTTT. Translated, it gives CASSLGGDAFF.

A single count supports this clonotype. The J gene is TRBJ2-2, the V gene TRBV2, with D possibly being TRBD2 (5 bases). The CDR3 runs 14 residues. V shed 8 bases and J shed 0 bases, with 10 bases lying between them. Germline lookup yields CDR1 SNHLY and CDR2 FYNNEI. The CDR3 DNA is TGTGCCAGCGAAGGTAGCGCGAACACCGGGGAGCTGTTTTTT. This translates into CASEGSANTGELFF. Full variable domain (remainder filled in from reference TRBV2 and TRBJ2-2): EPEVTQTPSHQVTQMGQEVILRCVPISNHLYFYWYRQILGQKVEFLVSFYNNEISEKSEIFDDQFSVERPDGSNFTLKIRSTKLEDSAMYFCASEGSANTGELFFGEGSRLTVL.

This clonotype was seen only once. The rearrangement joins TRBV14 to TRBJ2-7; 7 bases agree with TRBD1. The CDR3 spans 17 residues. Germline lookup yields CDR1 SGHDN and CDR2 FVKESK. The V gene end was trimmed by 5 bases and the J gene end by 0 bases; junction bases not matched to a gene: 13. As DNA, the CDR3 is TGTGCCAGCAGCTTACCGACAGGGAAAGCCGGCTCCTACGAGCAGTACTTC. Translated: CASSLPTGKAGSYEQYF.

The chain employs TRBV10-1 and TRBJ2-2, with 8 nucleotides matching TRBD1. Germline CDR1 reads WNHNN; CDR2 reads SYGVQD (reference sequence). Germline trimming cut 8 bases from V and 3 bases from J; bases unmatched to any gene: 5. The CDR3 has 14 amino acids. CDR3 protein: CASFCRGHTGELFF. CDR3 nucleotide sequence: TGCGCCAGCTTCTGCAGGGGGCACACCGGGGAGCTGTTTTTT.

V is TRBV6-1 and J is TRBJ1-2; 8 bases are shared with TRBD1. The CDR3 is 15 residues long. Germline-derived CDR1 and CDR2 are MNHNS and SASEGT. Trimming took 5 bases from V and 4 from J; bases not matched to a gene: 9. CDR3 sequence (DNA): TGTGCCAGCAGTACTCCGGGACAGGACGTCTATGGCTACACCTTC. The encoded protein is CASSTPGQDVYGYTF.

This clonotype was seen just once. Compared with germline, one end of the junction differs, possibly owing to a read error. The rearrangement joins TRBV7-9 to TRBJ1-1; TRBD1 might be the D (5 bases). The V gene's germline CDR1 is SEHNR and CDR2 FQNEAQ (reference sequence). The CDR3 contains 15 residues. The CDR3 DNA reads as TGTGCCAGCAGCTTAGCATACGGGGCTATCACTGAAGCTTACTTT. The encoded protein is CASSLAYGAITEAYF.

This sequence joins TRBV19 and TRBJ2-1; D tentatively fits TRBD1 or TRBD2 (6 bases each). The ends were cut back, 6 bases at V and 5 bases at J, with 20 bases in the middle. This CDR3 comprises 16 residues. CDR1 is LNHDA and CDR2 is SQIVND in the germline V gene (reference sequence). The CDR3 sequence is CASSTMGGGAHNEQFF. The CDR3 DNA follows: TGTGCCAGTAGCACGATGGGGGGCGGGGCTCACAATGAGCAGTTCTTC.

The J gene is TRBJ2-1, the V gene TRBV6-5; 11 bases fit TRBD2. In germline, CDR1 is MNHEY, CDR2 SVGAGI. The CDR3 runs to 16 residues. V shed 2 bases, J shed 6 bases, and the junction held 6 bases outside the gene matches. The CDR3 loop reads CASSYPLAGGVNEQFF. As DNA, the CDR3 is TGTGCCAGCAGTTACCCCCTAGCGGGGGGAGTCAATGAGCAGTTCTTC.

The chain combines TRBV5-1 with TRBJ2-3; TRBD1 might be the D (6 bases). Trimming cost V 2 bases and J 2 bases, with 9 bases left between them. Germline CDR1 and CDR2: SGHRS and YFSETQ. The CDR3 loop spans 14 amino acids. The CDR3 is CASSFRTVTDTQYF. The CDR3 nucleotides are TGCGCCAGCAGCTTCCGGACAGTCACAGATACGCAGTATTTT.

This rearrangement joins TRBV6-4 to TRBJ1-1; D is ambiguous. This CDR3 region has 14 residues. V shed 4 bases and J shed 4 bases, with 13 bases lying between them. Germline V gives CDR1 MRHNA, CDR2 SNTAGT. The CDR3 loop is CASSVSPEGTEAFF. CDR3 bases: TGTGCCAGCAGTGTCAGTCCTGAAGGCACTGAAGCTTTCTTT.

This clonotype was found a few times. The genes are TRBV19 and TRBJ2-2; 8 bases map to TRBD1. CDR1 is LNHDA and CDR2 is SQIVND in the germline V gene (reference sequence). The V and J ends lost 5 bases and 5 bases, in that order; junction bases with no gene match: 13. The CDR3 has 17 amino acids. CDR3 DNA sequence: TGTGCCAGTAGTCCTTGGGGGACAGGCCAGCGAACCGGGGAGCTGTTTTTT. It encodes CASSPWGTGQRTGELFF.

V is TRBV12-3 or TRBV12-4 and J is TRBJ2-3; TRBD1 might be the D (6 bases). The CDR3 covers 15 residues. Trimming removed 2 bases at V and 3 bases at J, with 12 bases between. CDR3 DNA sequence: TGTGCCAGCAGTTTAACAGGGATCATTACAGATACGCAGTATTTT. This translates into CASSLTGIITDTQYF.

This clonotype was counted between two and nine times. The gene calls are TRBV7-6 and TRBJ2-1; D ambiguous. V lost 5 bases and J 8 bases, leaving 10 bases between the germline ends. The CDR3 has 12 amino acids. Germline V CDR1 and CDR2: SGHVS, FNYEAQ. The CDR3 DNA follows: TGTGCCAGCAGCCTTAGAGAGTATGAGCAGTTCTTC. Protein: CASSLREYEQFF.

The chain employs TRBV24-1 and TRBJ2-6; 8 bases fit TRBD2. The CDR3 has 18 amino acids. In germline, CDR1 is KGHDR, CDR2 SFDVKD. J gave up 4 bases and V 4 bases, and 11 bases lay outside the gene matches. The CDR3 loop is CATSDPGGPQAGANVLTF. The DNA of the CDR3 is TGTGCCACCAGTGACCCGGGAGGGCCTCAAGCCGGGGCCAACGTCCTGACTTTC.

This clonotype was picked up many times. The V call is TRBV7-2, the J call TRBJ1-1; D remains unclear. Germline values: CDR1 SGHTA, CDR2 FQGNSA. With 1 base removed from V and 0 bases from J, the gap between germline ends came to 15 bases. The CDR3 runs to 17 residues. This chain's CDR3 is CASSLEDGSWLNTEAFF. The CDR3 nucleotides read TGTGCCAGCAGCTTAGAGGACGGATCCTGGTTGAACACTGAAGCTTTCTTT.